A selection of T cell receptor beta chains follows, all from one sample in a study of T cells after yellow fever vaccination. TCRdb used MiXCR to reprocess the 5' RACE reads, holding one entry per CDR3 protein. The sample includes approximately 130,000 distinct CDR3 sequences, about 15% seen only once; the top ten take 35% to 45%. Sequenced material: CD8+ T cells sorted from PBMCs, taken 5 days after the yellow fever booster vaccination. The receptors derive from a man aged 18 to 30 who received the YFV17D yellow fever vaccine. Each CDR3 is given with its conserved first and last residue. D genes are given only for firm matches. Only some rows state a clone size, as once, few, many or a class for expanded clones.

>TRBJ2-7|-|-|TRBV29-1
TGCAGCGCCAAGGCAGGGGGGTACGAGCAGTACTTC
CSAKAGGYEQYF
>TRBJ2-7|TRBD2|-|TRBV2
TGTGCCAGCAGTGAAGGTAGCGGGGGGGCCTACGAGCAGTACTTC
CASSEGSGGAYEQYF
>TRBJ2-7|TRBD1|few|TRBV15
TGTGCCACCAGCTGGGACAGGGAGAACTACGAGCAGTACTTC
CATSWDRENYEQYF
>TRBJ1-2|-|many|TRBV9
TGTGCCAGCAGCGTAAGTGACAGGCTAAGTGGCTACACCTTC
CASSVSDRLSGYTF
>TRBJ2-2|TRBD1|few|TRBV7-6
TGTGCCAGCAGCCGTCCCGGACAGGAAACCGGGGAGCTGTTTTTT
CASSRPGQETGELFF
>TRBJ2-3|-|-|TRBV19
TGTGCCAGTAAGGTCCGGGAGATTGATACGCAGTATTTT
CASKVREIDTQYF
>TRBJ2-1|-|-|TRBV5-5
TGTGCCAGCAGCTTTTTTCCGGGGGCTGGCAATGAGCAGTTCTTC
CASSFFPGAGNEQFF
>TRBJ1-1|TRBD1|-|TRBV5-1
TGCGCCAGCAGCAATGACAGGGGAGGTACTGAAGCTTTCTTT
CASSNDRGGTEAFF
>TRBJ2-3|-|few|TRBV11-2
TGTGCCAGCAGCTTAGTCCTTGGAGGGGATACGCAGTATTTT
CASSLVLGGDTQYF
>TRBJ2-5|TRBD2|-|TRBV20-1
TGCAGTGCTAGAGTAGGGGAGGGAGAGACCCAGTACTTC
CSARVGEGETQYF
>TRBJ1-2|-|once|TRBV7-2
TGTGCCAGCAGCGCCTTCCTGGGCCTTATCTATGGCTACACCTTC
CASSAFLGLIYGYTF
>TRBJ2-1|-|many|TRBV7-9
TGTGCCAGCAGCTCAGAGGTGGCAGGGTTCGATGAGCAGTTCTTC
CASSSEVAGFDEQFF
>TRBJ1-3|-|-|TRBV20-1
TGCAGTGCTACTACAGGAACCTCTGGAAACACCATATATTTT
CSATTGTSGNTIYF